The T cell receptor (beta chain) under discussion was sequenced for a study of T cells in Graves' hyperthyroidism and ophthalmopathy. Study observations and caveats: Within blood appeared most thyroid clonotypes that had expanded above 0.001. Before onset, by a median of approximately 6.8 months, the model predicted ophthalmopathy.

This clonotype has a count of ten or more. Its specificity is unknown. The CDR3 regions of TCR beta were amplified from RNA transcripts. The HTBI primer set drove a first-round RT-PCR of the TCR CDR3. From the multiplex PCR reads, TCRdb called clonotypes with MiXCR, one entry per CDR3 protein. The profile covers about 400,000 distinct CDR3 sequences, with just under 15% appearing a single time and about 33% taken by the ten largest. V shed 3 bases, J shed 7 bases, and the junction held 14 bases outside the gene matches. Germline V gene data show CDR1 as LGHDT and CDR2 as YNNKEL (reference sequence). The CDR3 is 16 amino acids.

This receptor was obtained from a woman aged 25 to 45 with Graves' hyperthyroidism. The chain combines TRBV3-1 with TRBJ2-7, with 8 nucleotides matching TRBD1. The sequenced sample was blood. CDR3 DNA sequence: TGTGCCAGCAGCCAGGACCCGACAGGGGACCTTTGGGAGCAGTACTTC. Protein sequence: CASSQDPTGDLWEQYF.